The text below deals with one T cell receptor beta chain. The CDR3 sequence is 17 residues long. From germline, CDR1 is SGHTS and CDR2 YDEGEE. Trimming removed 0 bases at V and 6 bases at J, with 19 bases between. Sequenced by immunoSEQ multiplex PCR; TCRdb stores in-frame clones only, minus some. This table holds under 250,000 clones, about four fifths found once. This sample is drawn from a study of blood T cell repertoires in COVID-19. This chain links TRBV5-8 with TRBJ2-1; D is perhaps TRBD1 (6 bases). The receptor was derived from a man aged 30 to 45 who had recovered from COVID-19. Sequencing used peripheral blood. CDR3 residues: CASSLALFVGAGNEQFF. DNA of the CDR3: TGTGCCAGCAGCTTGGCCCTATTCGTGGGGGCCGGCAATGAGCAGTTCTTC. The full variable domain, completed using reference TRBV5-8 and TRBJ2-1, is EAGVTQSPTHLIKTRGQQATLRCSPISGHTSVYWYQQALGLGLQFLLWYDEGEERNRGNFPPRFSGRQFPNYSSELNVNALELEDSALYLCASSLALFVGAGNEQFFGPGTRLTVL.